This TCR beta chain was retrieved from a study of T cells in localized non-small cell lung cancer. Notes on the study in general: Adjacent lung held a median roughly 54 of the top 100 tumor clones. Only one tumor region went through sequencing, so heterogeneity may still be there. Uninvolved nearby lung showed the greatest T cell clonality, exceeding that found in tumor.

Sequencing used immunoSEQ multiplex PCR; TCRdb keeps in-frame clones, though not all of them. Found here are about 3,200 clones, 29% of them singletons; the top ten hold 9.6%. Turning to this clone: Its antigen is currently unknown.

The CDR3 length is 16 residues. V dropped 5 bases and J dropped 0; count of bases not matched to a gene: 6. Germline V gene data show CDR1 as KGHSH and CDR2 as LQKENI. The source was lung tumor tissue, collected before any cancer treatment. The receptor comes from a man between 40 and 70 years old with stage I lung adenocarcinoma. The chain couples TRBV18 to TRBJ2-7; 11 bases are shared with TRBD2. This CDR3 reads CASSLLAGVSSYEQYF. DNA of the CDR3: TGTGCCAGCTCATTACTAGCGGGGGTTTCCTCCTACGAGCAGTACTTC. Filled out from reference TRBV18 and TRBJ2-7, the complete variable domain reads NAGVMQNPRHLVRRRGQEARLRCSPMKGHSHVYWYRQLPEEGLKFMVYLQKENIIDESGMPKERFSAEFPKEGPSILRIQQVVRGDSAAYFCASSLLAGVSSYEQYFGPGTRLTVT.